The 19 T cell receptor beta chains in this list originate from one sample, sequenced in a study of blood T cell repertoires in COVID-19. Repertoires were generated with immunoSEQ multiplex PCR, while TCRdb's copy carries only in-frame clones and drops some. The top ten hold over 3.5% of the sample, which has roughly 30,000 clones, 80% to 90% seen once. Specimen: peripheral blood. The receptors were sampled from a human donor in a cohort sampled during active COVID-19.

As DNA, the CDR3 is TGTGCCAGCAGCCGAGCGTCGGGGGGGACTAGCACAGATACGCAGTATTTT. Translated: CASSRASGGTSTDTQYF. This chain links TRBV3-1 (or the pseudogene TRBV3-2) with TRBJ2-3; 8 positions match TRBD2. The CDR3 has 17 residues. Losses at the gene ends were 4 bases for V and 0 bases for J; bases not matched to a gene: 9. Germline lookup yields CDR1 LGHDT and CDR2 YNNKEL (reference sequence).

The V gene is TRBV6-2 or TRBV6-3, the J gene TRBJ2-3, with D tentatively TRBD2 (6 bases). This CDR3 contains 15 residues. Germline values: CDR1 MNHEY, CDR2 SVGEGT. V lost 0 bases, J lost 0 bases, and 7 bases lay in between. This CDR3 is CASSYSEGSTDTQYF. As DNA, the CDR3 is TGTGCCAGCAGTTACTCGGAGGGGAGCACAGATACGCAGTATTTT.

The genes are TRBV11-3 and TRBJ2-5; tentative D call: TRBD2 (5 bases). CDR3 length: 13 residues. Germline V CDR1 and CDR2: SGHNT, YENEEA. The V and J ends lost 3 bases and 3 bases respectively, with 8 bases between them. In DNA, the CDR3 is TGTGCCAGCAGCTTTACTAGTAAAGAGACCCAGTACTTC. This encodes CASSFTSKETQYF.

Written as DNA, the CDR3 is TGTGCCAGCAGCCAAGCAGACGCGCGGGGGTTCCAAGAGACCCAGTACTTC. This sequence encodes CASSQADARGFQETQYF. This chain links TRBV4-2 with TRBJ2-5, with TRBD2 identical over 7 bases. The V gene's germline CDR1 is LGHNA and CDR2 YNFKEQ. The CDR3 sequence is 17 residues long. J lost 1 base, V lost 1 base, and 9 bases had no gene match.

The V call is TRBV7-8, the J call TRBJ1-5, with a possible D match to TRBD1 (6 bases). The CDR3 spans 13 residues. From germline, CDR1 is SGHVS and CDR2 FQNEAQ. The V gene lost 6 bases and the J gene lost 3 bases, with 9 bases spanning the gap. For the CDR3, the DNA is TGTGCCAGCAGTTGGGGGCCCAATCAGCCCCAGCATTTT. Its translation: CASSWGPNQPQHF. Full variable domain (remainder filled in from reference TRBV7-8 and TRBJ1-5): GAGVSQSPRYKVAKRGQDVALRCDPISGHVSLFWYQQALGQGPEFLTYFQNEAQLDKSGLPSDRFFAERPEGSVSTLKIQRTQQEDSAVYLCASSWGPNQPQHFGDGTRLSIL.

This clone was observed a handful of times. The chain uses TRBV27 and TRBJ1-4; a possible D gene is TRBD1 (5 bases). CDR1 and CDR2 from the germline V gene are MNHEY and SMNVEV (reference sequence). V was pared by 6 bases and J by 2 bases, with 10 bases between. The CDR3 covers 14 residues. CDR3 bases: TGTGCCAGCAGACTCGGGGGTACTAATGAAAAACTGTTTTTT. Translated: CASRLGGTNEKLFF.

This clone appeared once. Germline and junction disagree at one end, which may indicate a read error. V gene TRBV7-7 combines with J gene TRBJ2-2; TRBD1 agrees at 7 bases. Germline assignment: CDR1 SSHAT and CDR2 FNYEAQ (reference sequence). CDR3 length: 14 amino acids. The CDR3 nucleotides read TGTGCTAGCAGCTTAGCGCAGGGGGCCGGGGAGCTGTTTTTT. As protein: CASSLAQGAGELFF. The whole variable domain, filled in from reference TRBV7-7 and TRBJ2-2, reads GAGVSQSPRYKVTKRGQDVTLRCDPISSHATLYWYQQALGQGPEFLTYFNYEAQPDKSGLPSDRFSAERPEGSISTLTIQRTEQRDSAMYRCASSLAQGAGELFFGEGSRLTVL.

V and J are TRBV12-3 or TRBV12-4 and TRBJ2-5; TRBD2 is a possible D gene (5 bases). The V gene lost 7 bases and the J gene lost 2 bases, with 11 bases spanning the gap. The length of the CDR3 is 13 residues. CDR3 in DNA: TGTGCCAGCACCCTCGGACTGCAAGAGACCCAGTACTTC. Protein: CASTLGLQETQYF.

The chain uses TRBV9 and TRBJ2-3; 7 nucleotides align to TRBD2. Losses at the gene ends were 3 bases for V and 2 bases for J; bases not matched to a gene: 12. The CDR3 loop spans 17 amino acids. CDR1 is SGDLS, CDR2 YYNGEE, per germline. The CDR3 reads CASSERGGRDFTDTQYF. CDR3 DNA sequence: TGTGCCAGCAGCGAGCGGGGCGGGCGGGACTTCACAGATACGCAGTATTTT.

The gene calls are TRBV12-3 or TRBV12-4 and TRBJ1-5; D remains ambiguous. This CDR3 has 12 residues. V lost 6 bases and J 3 bases, leaving 6 bases between the germline ends. The CDR3 nucleotides are TGTGCCAGCAGACTATACAATCAGCCCCAGCATTTT. Translating gives CASRLYNQPQHF.

This clone was found a few times. V and J are TRBV7-8 and TRBJ1-1; D is unresolved. Trimming removed 2 bases at V and 7 bases at J, with 14 bases between. Germline V lookup: CDR1 SGHVS, CDR2 FQNEAQ. This CDR3 has 14 amino acids. DNA for the CDR3: TGTGCCAGCAGCTTATCAACGGAGCGGGGTGAAGCTTTCTTT. It codes for CASSLSTERGEAFF.

The chain is built from TRBV5-1 and TRBJ1-4; D perhaps matches TRBD1 (5 bases). The CDR3 totals 16 residues. V gave up 4 bases and J gave up 2 bases, with 15 bases separating them. CDR1 is SGHRS and CDR2 is YFSETQ in the germline V gene. The CDR3 reads CASSPGEGRTNEKLFF. CDR3 bases: TGCGCCAGCAGCCCTGGGGAGGGGAGGACTAATGAAAAACTGTTTTTT.

V and J are TRBV2 and TRBJ2-3; 12 nucleotides match TRBD2. The CDR3 contains 15 residues. V lost 5 bases to trimming and J lost 3 bases; unmatched junction nucleotides: 3. The germline V gene encodes CDR1 SNHLY and CDR2 FYNNEI. CDR3 amino acids: CASSLGTSGTDTQYF. DNA of the CDR3: TGTGCCAGCAGTCTCGGGACTAGCGGGACAGATACGCAGTATTTT.

This clone has just one count. The chain carries TRBV19 and TRBJ2-7; 12 positions agree with TRBD1. The germline V gene encodes CDR1 LNHDA and CDR2 SQIVND (reference sequence). CDR3 length: 15 amino acids. Trimming took 4 bases from V and 7 from J; bases not matched to a gene: 8. The CDR3 is CASSTPGQGAKEQYF. The CDR3 DNA reads TGTGCCAGTAGTACGCCGGGACAGGGGGCGAAGGAGCAGTACTTC. Supplemented by reference TRBV19 and TRBJ2-7, the full variable domain reads DGGITQSPKYLFRKEGQNVTLSCEQNLNHDAMYWYRQDPGQGLRLIYYSQIVNDFQKGDIAEGYSVSREKKESFPLTVTSAQKNPTAFYLCASSTPGQGAKEQYFGPGTRLTVT.

This chain connects TRBV12-3 or TRBV12-4 to TRBJ2-2, with D hard to call. Trimming took off 5 bases at V and 11 bases at J, with 15 bases between the two ends. The CDR3 length is 13 residues. The CDR3 here is CASSQQLRVELFF. The CDR3 DNA reads as TGTGCCAGCAGTCAGCAGCTCCGGGTTGAGCTGTTTTTT.

The chain couples TRBV29-1 to TRBJ1-2; TRBD1 aligns across 7 bases. Germline trimming cut 5 bases from V and 6 bases from J; bases unmatched to any gene: 6. The CDR3 spans 12 residues. The germline CDR1 and CDR2 sequences are SQVTM and ANQGSEA. The CDR3 DNA reads TGCAGCGTTCCGCCTACAGGGGATGGCTACACCTTC. Translated: CSVPPTGDGYTF.

This rearrangement joins TRBV28 to TRBJ1-1, with 9 bases identical to TRBD1. Germline V lookup: CDR1 MDHEN, CDR2 SYDVKM. The CDR3 is made up of 13 amino acids. V trimming: 7 bases; J trimming: 4 bases; junction bases outside the gene matches: 4. The CDR3 spells CASIETGGTEAFF. CDR3 nucleotides: TGTGCCAGCATAGAGACAGGGGGCACTGAAGCTTTCTTT.

The chain has TRBV7-9 and TRBJ2-5; the D gene is possibly TRBD2 (6 bases). Trimming left V 1 base short and J 5 bases short, with 14 bases between. The CDR3 loop spans 15 amino acids. Germline V gene data show CDR1 as SEHNR and CDR2 as FQNEAQ (reference sequence). CDR3 region: CASSLGGDWRETQYF. CDR3 nucleotide sequence: TGTGCCAGCAGCTTAGGTGGGGACTGGCGGGAGACCCAGTACTTC.

V is TRBV6-2 or TRBV6-3 and J is TRBJ2-1; 8 nucleotides line up with TRBD2. After removal of 2 bases from V and 4 bases from J, the junction contained 7 bases not matched to a gene. Germline-derived CDR1 and CDR2 are MNHEY and SVGEGT. There are 16 residues in the CDR3. Here the CDR3 DNA reads TGTGCCAGCAGTTACGGCGGCGGGGGGACTTACAATGAGCAGTTCTTC. It specifies CASSYGGGGTYNEQFF.